This T cell receptor beta chain was observed in a study of tumor-infiltrating lymphocytes in primary liver carcinoma (TCRdb year 2017). Regarding the complete study: Of the five patients, three men and two women aged 30 to 69 years, four had hepatocellular carcinoma and one had combined HCC and intrahepatic cholangiocarcinoma. A total of 35 specimens from 5 patients went through TCRbeta repertoire sequencing, namely 25 tumor regions, 5 adjacent noncancerous liver tissues and 5 peripheral blood samples. Repertoires from technical replicates were highly reproducible, with mean shared-clone rates approximately 0.92 and correlation coefficients above 0.95. To link TCRbeta repertoire diversity with the local molecular phenotype, the 25 tumor region samples were profiled using Agilent mRNA microarrays. Tumors of the five patients were stage T1-T3 N0M0 with maximum diameters of about 4.2 to 11 cm. Samples yielded roughly 3.65 to 7.13 million productive TCRbeta reads; read depth did not differ significantly between tissue types. TCRbeta repertoire sequencing, expression microarrays and whole-exome sequencing were combined in the study across five regions of each liver tumor, with adjacent normal tissue and blood also included. Beyond this particular receptor, the publication reports: Only roughly 8-25% of top clones appeared in all five regions of a tumor, which suggests that tumor-infiltrating T cells are spatially heterogeneous. Compared with blood, tumors had a significantly larger share of the repertoire taken up by the top 250 clones (p = 0.039). Because the samples were bulk and unsorted, CD4+ and CD8+ T cell repertoires could not be compared. Only 4 or 5 patients were included in the study, and the authors note that the findings should be validated in a larger study. Only the TCR beta chain was sequenced, so true repertoire diversity is likely underestimated because unpaired alpha chains were not captured. Consistent with antigen-driven expansion, pairs of tumor regions showed higher repertoire overlap (mean roughly 36%) than either tumor-adjacent pairs (about 17%) or tumor-blood pairs (roughly 15%).

V ends up 5 bases short and J 5 bases short, with an unmatched junction base count of 12. From cysteine to phenylalanine, the CDR3 is 15 amino acids long. Of the read, only the CDR3 DNA is kept; its 45 bases are in frame from base 1. In the germline V gene (reference sequence), CDR1 corresponds to SGHAT and CDR2 to FQDESV. Without any cell sorting, total RNA and DNA were co-extracted from 20-30 mg of bulk tissue using the AllPrep DNA/RNA mini kit. Surgical resection was performed in China between late 2015 and early 2016 on about 5 patients with histopathologically diagnosed primary liver carcinoma. At the time of sampling, the patients had chronic HBV infection and had not received any treatment. Each tumor was sampled at five spatially separated regions: the tumor centre plus the superior, inferior, left-lateral and right-lateral poles. Histology showed that every tumor sample contained more than 80% viable tumor cells. Each fresh piece of tumor and adjacent tissue was cut in two, with one half stored in RNAlater at -80 degrees C and the other half sent for histology.

TCRbeta-specific cDNA was reverse-transcribed from 500 ng total RNA using a constant-region primer and ProtoScript II reverse transcriptase. TCRbeta libraries were built with three nested multiplex PCR rounds, a slightly modified ARM-PCR procedure. Each of the first two PCR rounds ran for about 11 cycles using multiplex TRBV1-TRBV30 forward primers together with a Cbeta reverse primer. Sample barcodes and Illumina adapters were attached in a final 25-cycle PCR using Deep VentR polymerase. Before sequencing, amplicons of 200-500 bp were gel-purified using a QIAquick gel extraction kit. TCRbeta amplicons were sequenced on an Illumina HiSeq 2500 with 250-bp paired-end reads. On the authors' methods: Trimmomatic v0.33 was used to quality-trim the reads, and FLASH v1.2.11 was used to merge paired reads so that full CDR3 sequences could be recovered. V, D and J germline segments were assigned to the rearranged TCRbeta sequences using MiGEC v1.2.1b. VDJtools v1.0.0 computed clonotype statistics and Shannon-Wiener diversity indices. Except for diversity analysis, only each sample's 250 most abundant clonotypes were used in subsequent analyses to reduce sampling bias. Through fastp at Q25 and MiXCR, TCRdb rebuilt clones from the public reads, retaining in-frame beta chains. Rows are combined by CDR3 protein, so each entry shows the most common genes and DNA. These V and J calls rely on TCRdb rather than the paper's analysis. A total of approximately 92,000 distinct CDR3 sequences appear in this sample, around two thirds of them only once. The leading ten clones occupy over 9% of the sample.

In regard to this clonotype: Its antigen is currently not known. Base qualities are missing; no much larger clone stands one base away.

The chain couples TRBV11-1 to TRBJ2-7; 7 bases in the middle match TRBD1. Material for sequencing was liver tumor tissue from sampling region 5. The cell subset or site label of this sample denotes: tumor region T5, tumor centre. The sequence was obtained from a woman aged 60-70 years with primary liver carcinoma and hepatitis B virus infection. DNA sequence: TGTGCCAGCAGCCCTGGGACAGCAGAACTACACGAGCAGTACTTC. Its translation is CASSPGTAELHEQYF. Beyond the CDR3, the reference TRBV11-1 and TRBJ2-7 genes provide the residues; the full variable domain reads: EAEVAQSPRYKITEKSQAVAFWCDPISGHATLYWYRQILGQGPELLVQFQDESVVDDSQLPKDRFSAERLKGVDSTLKIQPAELGDSAMYLCASSPGTAELHEQYFGPGTRLTVT.